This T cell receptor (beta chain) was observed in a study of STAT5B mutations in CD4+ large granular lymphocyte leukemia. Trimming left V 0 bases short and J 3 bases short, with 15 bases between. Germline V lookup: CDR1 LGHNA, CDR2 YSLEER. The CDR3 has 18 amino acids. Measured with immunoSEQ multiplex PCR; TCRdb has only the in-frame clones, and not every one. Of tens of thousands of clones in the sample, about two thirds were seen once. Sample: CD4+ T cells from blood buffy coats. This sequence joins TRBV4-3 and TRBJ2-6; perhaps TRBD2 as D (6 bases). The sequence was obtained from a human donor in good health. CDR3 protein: CASSQDIPGVLGANVLTF. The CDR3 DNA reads TGCGCCAGCAGCCAAGATATCCCGGGGGTTCTTGGGGCCAACGTCCTGACTTTC.